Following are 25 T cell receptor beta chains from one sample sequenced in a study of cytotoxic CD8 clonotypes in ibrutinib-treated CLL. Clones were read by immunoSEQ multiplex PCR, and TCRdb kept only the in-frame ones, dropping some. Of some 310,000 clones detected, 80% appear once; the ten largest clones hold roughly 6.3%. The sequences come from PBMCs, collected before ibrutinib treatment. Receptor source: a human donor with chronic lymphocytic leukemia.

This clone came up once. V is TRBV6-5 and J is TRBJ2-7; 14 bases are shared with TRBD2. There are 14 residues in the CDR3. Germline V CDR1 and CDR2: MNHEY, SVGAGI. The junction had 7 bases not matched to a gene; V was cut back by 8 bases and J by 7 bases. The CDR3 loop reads CASGLGLAGVEQYF. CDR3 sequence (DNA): TGTGCCAGCGGACTGGGACTAGCGGGAGTGGAGCAGTACTTC.

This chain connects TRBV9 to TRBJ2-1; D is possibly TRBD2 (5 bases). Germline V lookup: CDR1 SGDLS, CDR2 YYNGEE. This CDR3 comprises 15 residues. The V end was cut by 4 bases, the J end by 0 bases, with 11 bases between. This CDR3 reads CASSPGLYSYNEQFF. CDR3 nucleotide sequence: TGTGCCAGCAGCCCCGGACTTTACTCCTACAATGAGCAGTTCTTC.

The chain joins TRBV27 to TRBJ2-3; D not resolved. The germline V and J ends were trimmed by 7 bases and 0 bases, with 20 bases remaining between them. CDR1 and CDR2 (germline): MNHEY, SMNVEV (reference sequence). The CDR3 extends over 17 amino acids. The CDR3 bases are TGTGCCAGCACCTTCTATGCCTCCGGGCAAAGCACAGATACGCAGTATTTT. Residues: CASTFYASGQSTDTQYF.

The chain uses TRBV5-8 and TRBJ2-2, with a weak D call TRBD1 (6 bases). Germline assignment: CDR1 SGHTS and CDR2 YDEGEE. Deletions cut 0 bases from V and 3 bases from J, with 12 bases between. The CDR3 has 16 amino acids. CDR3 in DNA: TGTGCCAGCAGCTTGGAAATCGGGACACACACCGGGGAGCTGTTTTTT. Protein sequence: CASSLEIGTHTGELFF.

The CDR3 sequence is CASSPQGEQFF. CDR3 nucleotide sequence: TGTGCCAGCTCACCACAGGGTGAGCAGTTCTTC. The gene calls are TRBV18 and TRBJ2-1; D is uncertain. There are 11 residues in the CDR3. Trimming stripped 1 base from V and 9 bases from J, with 4 bases between. Germline lookup yields CDR1 KGHSH and CDR2 LQKENI.

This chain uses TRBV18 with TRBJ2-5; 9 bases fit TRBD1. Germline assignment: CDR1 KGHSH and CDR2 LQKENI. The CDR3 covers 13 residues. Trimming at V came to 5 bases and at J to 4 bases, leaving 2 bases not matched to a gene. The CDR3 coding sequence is TGTGCCAGCTCAGGACAGGGGAGAGAGACCCAGTACTTC. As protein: CASSGQGRETQYF.

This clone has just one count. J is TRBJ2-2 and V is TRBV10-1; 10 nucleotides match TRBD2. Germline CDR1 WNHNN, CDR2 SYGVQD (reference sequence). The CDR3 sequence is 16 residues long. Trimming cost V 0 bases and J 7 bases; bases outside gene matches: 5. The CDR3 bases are TGCGCCAGCAGTGAGTCTCTAGCGGGAGCGGTCGGGGAGCTGTTTTTT. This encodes CASSESLAGAVGELFF.

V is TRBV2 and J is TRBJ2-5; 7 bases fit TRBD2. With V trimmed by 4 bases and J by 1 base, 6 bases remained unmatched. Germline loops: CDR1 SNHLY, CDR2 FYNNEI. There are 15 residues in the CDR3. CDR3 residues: CASSGTRGVQETQYF. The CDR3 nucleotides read TGTGCCAGCAGTGGAACCCGGGGGGTCCAAGAGACCCAGTACTTC. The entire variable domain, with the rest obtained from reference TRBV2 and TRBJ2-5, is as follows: EPEVTQTPSHQVTQMGQEVILRCVPISNHLYFYWYRQILGQKVEFLVSFYNNEISEKSEIFDDQFSVERPDGSNFTLKIRSTKLEDSAMYFCASSGTRGVQETQYFGPGTRLLVL.

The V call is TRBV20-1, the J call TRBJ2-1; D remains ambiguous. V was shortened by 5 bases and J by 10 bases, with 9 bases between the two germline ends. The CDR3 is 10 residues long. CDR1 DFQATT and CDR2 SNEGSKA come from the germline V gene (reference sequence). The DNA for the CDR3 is TGCAGTGCTCCCTGGGTCGAGCAGTTCTTC. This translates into CSAPWVEQFF.

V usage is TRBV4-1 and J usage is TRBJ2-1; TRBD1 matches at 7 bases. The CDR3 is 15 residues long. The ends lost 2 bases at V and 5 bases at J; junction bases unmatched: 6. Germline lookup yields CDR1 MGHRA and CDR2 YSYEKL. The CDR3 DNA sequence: TGCGCCAGCAGCCAAAAGGACAGGCCAGACAATGAGCAGTTCTTC. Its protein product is CASSQKDRPDNEQFF.

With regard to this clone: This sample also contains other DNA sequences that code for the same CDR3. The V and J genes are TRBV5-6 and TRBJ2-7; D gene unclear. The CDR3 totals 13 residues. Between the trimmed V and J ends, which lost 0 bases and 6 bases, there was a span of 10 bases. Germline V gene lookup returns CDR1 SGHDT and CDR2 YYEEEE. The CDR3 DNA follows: TGTGCCAGCAGCTTGGGCGGTCTCCGCGAGCAGTACTTC. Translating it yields CASSLGGLREQYF. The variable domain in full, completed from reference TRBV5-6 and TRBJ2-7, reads DAGVTQSPTHLIKTRGQQVTLRCSPKSGHDTVSWYQQALGQGPQFIFQYYEEEERQRGNFPDRFSGHQFPNYSSELNVNALLLGDSALYLCASSLGGLREQYFGPGTRLTVT.

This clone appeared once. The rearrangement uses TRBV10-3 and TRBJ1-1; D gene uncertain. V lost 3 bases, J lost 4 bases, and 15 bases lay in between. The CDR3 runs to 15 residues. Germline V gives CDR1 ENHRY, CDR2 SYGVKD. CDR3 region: CAISEPVLGVTEAFF. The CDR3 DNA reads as TGTGCCATCAGTGAACCGGTCCTGGGCGTCACTGAAGCTTTCTTT.

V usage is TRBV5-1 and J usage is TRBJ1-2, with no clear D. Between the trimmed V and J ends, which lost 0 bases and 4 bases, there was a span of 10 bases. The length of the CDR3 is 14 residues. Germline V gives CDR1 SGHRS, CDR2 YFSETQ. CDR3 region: CASSLVTGSYGYTF. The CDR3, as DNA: TGCGCCAGCAGCTTGGTGACGGGGAGCTATGGCTACACCTTC. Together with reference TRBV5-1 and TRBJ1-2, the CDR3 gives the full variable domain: KAGVTQTPRYLIKTRGQQVTLSCSPISGHRSVSWYQQTPGQGLQFLFEYFSETQRNKGNFPGRFSGRQFSNSRSEMNVSTLELGDSALYLCASSLVTGSYGYTFGSGTRLTVV.

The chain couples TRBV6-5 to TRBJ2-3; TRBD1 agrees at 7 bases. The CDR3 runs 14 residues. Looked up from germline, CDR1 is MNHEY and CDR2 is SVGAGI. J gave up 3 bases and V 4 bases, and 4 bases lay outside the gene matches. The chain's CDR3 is CASSLQGFTDTQYF. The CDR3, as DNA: TGTGCCAGCAGTTTACAGGGGTTTACAGATACGCAGTATTTT.

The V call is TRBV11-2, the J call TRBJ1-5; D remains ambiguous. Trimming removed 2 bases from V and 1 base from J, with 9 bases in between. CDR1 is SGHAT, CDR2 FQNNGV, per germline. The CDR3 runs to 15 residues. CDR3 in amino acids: CASSLLGLSNQPQHF. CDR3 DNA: TGTGCCAGCAGCTTACTTGGCTTGAGCAATCAGCCCCAGCATTTT.

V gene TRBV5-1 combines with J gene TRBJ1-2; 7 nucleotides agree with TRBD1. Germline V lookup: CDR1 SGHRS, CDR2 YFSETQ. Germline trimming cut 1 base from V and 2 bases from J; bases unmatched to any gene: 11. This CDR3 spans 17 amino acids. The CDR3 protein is CASSLKSHPGQNYGYTF. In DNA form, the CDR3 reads TGCGCCAGCAGCTTGAAGTCCCACCCGGGACAGAACTATGGCTACACCTTC.

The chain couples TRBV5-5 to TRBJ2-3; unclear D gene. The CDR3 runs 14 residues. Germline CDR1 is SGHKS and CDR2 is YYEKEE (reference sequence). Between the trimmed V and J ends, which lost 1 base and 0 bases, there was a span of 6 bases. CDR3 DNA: TGTGCCAGCAGCTTGTACACTAGCACAGATACGCAGTATTTT. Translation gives CASSLYTSTDTQYF.

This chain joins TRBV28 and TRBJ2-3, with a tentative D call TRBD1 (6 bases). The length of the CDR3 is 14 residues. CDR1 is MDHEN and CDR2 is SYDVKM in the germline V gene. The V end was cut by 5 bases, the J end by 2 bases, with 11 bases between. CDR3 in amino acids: CASSLTGFTDTQYF. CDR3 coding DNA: TGTGCCAGCAGTCTCACAGGGTTCACAGATACGCAGTATTTT.

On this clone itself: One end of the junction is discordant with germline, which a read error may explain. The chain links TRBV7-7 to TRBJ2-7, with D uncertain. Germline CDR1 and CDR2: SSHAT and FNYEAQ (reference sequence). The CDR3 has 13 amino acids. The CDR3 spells CASSSGPQFEQYF. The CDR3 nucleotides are TGTGCTAGCAGCTCAGGTCCGCAGTTCGAGCAGTACTTC.

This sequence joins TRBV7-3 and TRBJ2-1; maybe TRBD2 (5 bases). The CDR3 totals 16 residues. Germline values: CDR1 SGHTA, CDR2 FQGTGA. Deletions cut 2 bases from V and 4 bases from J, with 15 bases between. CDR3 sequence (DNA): TGTGCCAGCAGCTTATCCTTGGGAGTCGGGTACAATGAGCAGTTCTTC. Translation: CASSLSLGVGYNEQFF.

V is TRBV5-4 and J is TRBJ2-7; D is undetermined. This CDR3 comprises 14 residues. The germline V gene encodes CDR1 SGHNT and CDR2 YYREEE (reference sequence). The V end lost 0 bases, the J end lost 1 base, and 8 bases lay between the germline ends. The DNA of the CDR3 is TGTGCCAGCAGCTTGGCCGAAGGGTCCTACGAGCAGTACTTC. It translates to CASSLAEGSYEQYF.

The CDR3 loop reads CASVPGLAGIGELFF. The CDR3 nucleotides are TGTGCCAGCGTACCGGGACTAGCGGGTATCGGGGAGCTGTTTTTT. The chain joins TRBV7-6 to TRBJ2-2; 12 nucleotides agree with TRBD2. CDR1 and CDR2 (germline): SGHVS, FNYEAQ. Trimming cost V 8 bases and J 7 bases; bases outside gene matches: 8. CDR3 size: 15 residues. Complete variable domain (other parts from reference TRBV7-6 and TRBJ2-2): GAGVSQSPRYKVTKRGQDVALRCDPISGHVSLYWYRQALGQGPEFLTYFNYEAQQDKSGLPNDRFSAERPEGSISTLTIQRTEQRDSAMYRCASVPGLAGIGELFFGEGSRLTVL.

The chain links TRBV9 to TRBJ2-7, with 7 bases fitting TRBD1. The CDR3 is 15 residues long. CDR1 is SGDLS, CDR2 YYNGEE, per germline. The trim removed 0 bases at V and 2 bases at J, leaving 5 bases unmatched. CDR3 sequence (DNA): TGTGCCAGCAGCGTAGGACAGGGTAGCGCCTACGAGCAGTACTTC. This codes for CASSVGQGSAYEQYF.

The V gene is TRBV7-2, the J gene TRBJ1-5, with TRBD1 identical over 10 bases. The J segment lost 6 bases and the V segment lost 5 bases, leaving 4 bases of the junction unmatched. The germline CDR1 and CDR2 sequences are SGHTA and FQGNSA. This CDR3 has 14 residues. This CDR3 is CASSTGTGVQPQHF. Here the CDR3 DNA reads TGTGCCAGCAGCACAGGGACAGGGGTTCAGCCCCAGCATTTT.

CDR3 bases: TGTGCCAGCAGCCAGCTCCGGGCAGGCACTCAAGAGACCCAGTACTTC. Protein: CASSQLRAGTQETQYF. The V gene is TRBV11-1, the J gene TRBJ2-5; D is unresolved. The germline gives CDR1 SGHAT, CDR2 FQDESV (reference sequence). This CDR3 is 16 amino acids long. The germline V and J ends were trimmed by 5 bases and 2 bases, with 18 bases remaining between them.